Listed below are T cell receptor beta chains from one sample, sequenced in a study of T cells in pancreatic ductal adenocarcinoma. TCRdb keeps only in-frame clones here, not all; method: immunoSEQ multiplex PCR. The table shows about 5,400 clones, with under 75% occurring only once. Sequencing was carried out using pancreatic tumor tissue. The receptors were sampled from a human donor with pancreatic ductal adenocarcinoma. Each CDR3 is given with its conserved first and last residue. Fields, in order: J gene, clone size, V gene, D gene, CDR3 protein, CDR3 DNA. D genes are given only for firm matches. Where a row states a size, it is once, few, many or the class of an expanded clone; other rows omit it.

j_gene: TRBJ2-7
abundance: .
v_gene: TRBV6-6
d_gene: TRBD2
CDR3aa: CASSVGLAGTYEQYF
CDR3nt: TGTGCCAGCAGCGTAGGACTAGCGGGGACCTACGAGCAGTACTTC

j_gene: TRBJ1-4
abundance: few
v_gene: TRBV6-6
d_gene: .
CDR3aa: CASSYSMAGRVEKLFF
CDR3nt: TGTGCCAGCAGTTACTCGATGGCAGGGAGGGTTGAAAAACTGTTTTTT

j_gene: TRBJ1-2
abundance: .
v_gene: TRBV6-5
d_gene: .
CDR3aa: CASSYAGIRGYTF
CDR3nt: TGTGCCAGCAGTTACGCAGGGATTAGGGGCTACACCTTC

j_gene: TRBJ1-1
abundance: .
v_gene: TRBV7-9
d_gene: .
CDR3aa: CASRTGSTNTEAFF
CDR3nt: TGTGCCAGCAGGACAGGTTCAACGAACACTGAAGCTTTCTTT

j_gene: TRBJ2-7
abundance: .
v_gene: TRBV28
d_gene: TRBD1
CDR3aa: CASSLTGAGHEQYF
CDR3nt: TGTGCCAGCAGTCTGACAGGGGCGGGACACGAGCAGTACTTC

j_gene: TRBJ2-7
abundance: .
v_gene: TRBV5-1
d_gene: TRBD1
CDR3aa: CASSWGGDRVGYEQYF
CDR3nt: TGCGCCAGCAGCTGGGGTGGTGACAGGGTCGGCTACGAGCAGTACTTC

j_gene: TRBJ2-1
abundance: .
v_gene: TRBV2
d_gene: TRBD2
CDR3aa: CASRASSGGVGEQFF
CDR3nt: TGTGCCAGCAGGGCATCTAGCGGGGGGGTCGGTGAGCAGTTCTTC

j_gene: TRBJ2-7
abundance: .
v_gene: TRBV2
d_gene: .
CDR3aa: CASGRGIEAYEQYF
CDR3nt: TGTGCCAGCGGGCGGGGCATCGAGGCCTACGAGCAGTACTTC

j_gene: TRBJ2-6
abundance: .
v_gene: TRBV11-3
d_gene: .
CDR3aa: CASRTSAGQAGANVLTF
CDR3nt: TGTGCCAGCAGAACCTCGGCAGGACAAGCTGGGGCCAACGTCCTGACTTTC

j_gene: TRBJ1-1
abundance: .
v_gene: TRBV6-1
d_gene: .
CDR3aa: CASSSYRNTEAFF
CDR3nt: TGTGCCAGCAGTTCCTACAGGAATACGGAAGCTTTCTTT

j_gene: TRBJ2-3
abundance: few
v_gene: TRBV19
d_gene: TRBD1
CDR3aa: CASSHFSQGADTQYF
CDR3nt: TGTGCCAGTAGTCACTTTAGCCAGGGGGCAGATACGCAGTATTTT